These 6 T cell receptor beta chains share one sample of origin, sequenced in a study of beta chain features in type 1 diabetes. The whole isolated RNA underwent reverse transcription, so sequencing captured expressed TCRB transcripts. Some clones are missing from TCRdb's copy, which holds only in-frame ones; the method was immunoSEQ multiplex PCR. Found here are some 500,000 clones, approximately 10% of them singletons; the top ten hold 0.035% to 0.05%. Specimen: naive CD4+ T cells from blood. Receptor source: a woman aged 18-30 years in good health.

This sequence joins TRBV7-2 and TRBJ2-7; D is undetermined. Germline CDR1 and CDR2: SGHTA and FQGNSA. The V and J ends lost 2 bases and 4 bases respectively, with 9 bases between them. The CDR3 length is 13 residues. In nucleotides, the CDR3 is TGTGCCAGCAGCTTAAACGGCGGTTACGAGCAGTACGTC. Its translation: CASSLNGGYEQYV.

This clone was detected only a few times. V is TRBV7-9 and J is TRBJ2-1; the match to TRBD1 covers 7 bases. V shed 7 bases, J shed 10 bases, and the junction held 10 bases outside the gene matches. Germline loops: CDR1 SEHNR, CDR2 FQNEAQ (reference sequence). The CDR3 runs 13 residues. CDR3 nucleotides: TGTGCCAGCAACAACATTGACAGGGCAGAGCAGTTCTTC. Translating gives CASNNIDRAEQFF.

CDR3 nucleotides: TGTGCCAGCAGCTCTCTGACAGGGGGCGGCTACACCTTC. Protein: CASSSLTGGGYTF. The V gene is TRBV7-2, the J gene TRBJ1-2; TRBD1 agrees at 10 bases. The ends lost 4 bases at V and 8 bases at J; junction bases unmatched: 4. This CDR3 contains 13 residues. Per germline, CDR1 SGHTA and CDR2 FQGNSA.

This chain uses TRBV11-1 with TRBJ2-5; TRBD2 matches at 10 bases. In germline, CDR1 is SGHAT, CDR2 FQDESV (reference sequence). With V trimmed by 3 bases and J by 2 bases, 6 bases remained unmatched. This CDR3 is 16 amino acids long. This chain's CDR3 is CASSFRGLAEQETQYF. As DNA, the CDR3 is TGTGCCAGCAGCTTCCGAGGACTAGCGGAGCAAGAGACCCAGTACTTC.

In this sample, this clone turned up a few times. CDR3 coding DNA: TGCAGCGTGAACCCCGGTCAGGGAGGTGAGACCCAGTACTTC. Protein product: CSVNPGQGGETQYF. The chain carries TRBV29-1 and TRBJ2-5, with a weak D call TRBD2 (6 bases). From germline, CDR1 is SQVTM and CDR2 ANQGSEA. V lost 6 bases and J 5 bases, leaving 19 bases between the germline ends. This CDR3 contains 14 residues.

This chain connects TRBV30 to TRBJ2-6; D is possibly TRBD1 or TRBD2 (6 bases each). The CDR3 contains 18 residues. The germline V and J ends were trimmed by 0 bases and 3 bases, with 18 bases remaining between them. The germline CDR1 and CDR2 sequences are GTSNPN and SVGIG (reference sequence). The CDR3 protein is CAWSVPTYRGRGANVLTF. CDR3 nucleotides: TGTGCCTGGAGTGTGCCGACGTACCGGGGGCGTGGGGCCAACGTCCTGACTTTC.